This T cell receptor (beta chain) emerged from a study of beta chain features in type 1 diabetes. Study outcomes and limitations: All four CD4+ subsets of Type 1 diabetes patients contained TCRB CDR3s that were moderately but significantly shorter.

The ends lost 0 bases at V and 3 bases at J; junction bases unmatched: 3. The CDR3 is 15 amino acids. Germline V gene sequence: CDR1 SGHNT, CDR2 YYREEE (reference sequence). Regarding this clone: Its specificity is not known.

Isolated RNA was reverse transcribed in full, so expressed TCRB transcripts were sequenced. Data came from immunoSEQ multiplex PCR; TCRdb stores just in-frame clones and leaves some out. The table includes roughly 140,000 clones, 10% detected once. This sequence originates from a man aged 30 to 39 with type 1 diabetes. The rearrangement uses TRBV5-4 and TRBJ2-3; TRBD2 matches at 8 bases. Sequencing was done on a sample of central memory CD4+ T cells from blood. The CDR3 DNA is TGTGCCAGCAGCTTGGCCAGCGGGAGAACAGATACGCAGTATTTT. Residues: CASSLASGRTDTQYF.